The clone carrying this T cell receptor beta chain appeared a few times. These data are taken from a study of T cell responses to AZD1222 COVID-19 vaccine. Assay: immunoSEQ multiplex PCR; the TCRdb copy retains only in-frame clones and omits some. Among fewer than 200,000 clones, around 90% were seen once, and the ten largest hold roughly a quarter. The source of this sequence is an adult who received the AZD1222 COVID-19 vaccine. The source was peripheral blood, collected 28 days after the second AZD1222 dose.

CDR3 amino acids: CASSRSLTDSPEAFF. The CDR3 DNA reads as TGTGCCAGTAGTAGATCTCTGACAGACTCCCCTGAAGCTTTCTTT. V is TRBV19 and J is TRBJ1-1; D perhaps matches TRBD1 (5 bases). Germline assignment: CDR1 LNHDA and CDR2 SQIVND (reference sequence). With 4 bases removed from V and 6 bases from J, the gap between germline ends came to 18 bases. CDR3 length: 15 residues.